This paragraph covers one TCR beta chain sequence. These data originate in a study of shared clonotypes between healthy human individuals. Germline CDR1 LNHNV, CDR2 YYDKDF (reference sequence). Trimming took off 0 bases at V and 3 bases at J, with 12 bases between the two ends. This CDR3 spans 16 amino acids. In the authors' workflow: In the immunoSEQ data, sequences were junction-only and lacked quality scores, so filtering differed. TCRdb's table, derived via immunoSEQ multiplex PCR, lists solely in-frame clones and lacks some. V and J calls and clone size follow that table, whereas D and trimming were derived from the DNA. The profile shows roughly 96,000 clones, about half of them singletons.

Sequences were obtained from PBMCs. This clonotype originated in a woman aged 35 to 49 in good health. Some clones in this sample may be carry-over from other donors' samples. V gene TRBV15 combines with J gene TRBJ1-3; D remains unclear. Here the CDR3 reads CATSRDLASGGNTIYF. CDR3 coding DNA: TGTGCCACCAGCAGAGATTTGGCGTCGGGTGGAAACACCATATATTTT.